This TCR beta chain came from a study of early T cells in non-severe SARS-CoV-2 infection. Study context: Chains were unpaired, as sequencing was done on bulk RNA from unsorted whole blood.

TCRdb re-derived calls from the 5' RACE reads in MiXCR, one entry per CDR3 protein. The sample consists of about 26,000 distinct CDR3 sequences, 4% to 6% of them appearing once. Points from the study as a whole: The VDJdb matching leaned toward anti-spike CD8 responses and overlooked private and CD4 specificities.

This clonotype was seen many times. The antigen is unknown. Sequencing was done on a sample of whole blood. This TCR derives from an adult who was a healthcare worker with PCR-confirmed SARS-CoV-2 infection or an uninfected control (not recorded which).

The CDR3 DNA sequence: TGTGCCAGCAGTTTAAAGGAGAACACTGAAGCTTTCTTT. Translating it yields CASSLKENTEAFF. The chain has TRBV12-3 or TRBV12-4 and TRBJ1-1; D is ambiguous. The CDR3 loop spans 13 amino acids. The V gene lost 2 bases and the J gene lost 1 base, with 5 bases spanning the gap.